This T cell receptor (beta chain) stems from a study of shared clonotypes between healthy human individuals. Study conclusions and caveats: Rarefaction showed that sequencing of sorted subsets was incomplete (despite large depth).

The CDR3 consists of 15 residues. V lost 4 bases, J lost 4 bases, and 2 bases stayed unmatched. CDR1 and CDR2 from the germline V gene are MNHNS and SASEGT. Profiling relied on immunoSEQ multiplex PCR, and the TCRdb table lists in-frame clones only, not all of them. The data show about 380,000 clones, with 95% to 97% seen just once and around 0.32% held by the top ten. As to this clone: What it binds is not known.

The sequencing sample was made of memory CD8+ T cells sorted from blood. The subset was: CD45RO+ cells pooled with CCR7-negative TemRA cells. The sequence was collected from a young man in good health. The chain combines TRBV6-1 with TRBJ2-5; TRBD2 matches 14 bases. CDR3 coding DNA: TGTGCCAGCAGTGGAGGGACTAGCGGGAGAGAGACCCAGTACTTC. Its protein is CASSGGTSGRETQYF.